Included here is one TCR beta chain sequence, with context. Its antigen is undetermined. These data are taken from a study of tumor-infiltrating lymphocytes in localized non-small cell lung cancer. Study context: Some samples were collected after neoadjuvant chemotherapy; smokers, never-smokers and several histologies were included. Resected tumor was paired with non-adjacent uninvolved lung from the same patient. Broader study findings: Each assay used a separate piece of the same tissue. IM1 and IM2 tumors showed no difference in T-cell fraction.

Generated by immunoSEQ multiplex PCR, the TCRdb table keeps only in-frame clones and is missing some. The data hold thousands of clones, with approximately 80% observed a single time. CDR1 SNHLY and CDR2 FYNNEI come from the germline V gene. The CDR3 extends over 12 amino acids. V gave up 4 bases and J gave up 9 bases, with 10 bases separating them. This TCR was recovered from a human donor with non-small cell lung cancer. This chain links TRBV2 with TRBJ2-4; unclear D gene. The sample was uninvolved lung tissue not adjacent to the tumor. CDR3 DNA: TGTGCCAGCAGTGGGGTGACGGCCATTCAGTACTTC. Translation gives CASSGVTAIQYF. The whole variable domain, filled in from reference TRBV2 and TRBJ2-4, reads EPEVTQTPSHQVTQMGQEVILRCVPISNHLYFYWYRQILGQKVEFLVSFYNNEISEKSEIFDDQFSVERPDGSNFTLKIRSTKLEDSAMYFCASSGVTAIQYFGAGTRLSVL.